Detailed here is one TCR beta chain. Its antigen is as yet unknown. The data were produced by immunoSEQ multiplex PCR, yet TCRdb's version contains in-frame clones alone and is incomplete. The table lists about 170,000 clones, approximately 90% of them singletons. Germline V gene lookup returns CDR1 SGHNT and CDR2 YYREEE (reference sequence). V lost 1 base, J lost 2 bases, and 17 bases lay in between. The CDR3 covers 17 residues. This sample is drawn from a study of T cell responses to AZD1222 COVID-19 vaccine. Findings of the study overall: The CD4 TCRs associated with vaccination extended across spike and predominated at 160-218 and 743-854. No day 14 peak samples; only post-peak repertoires were characterized. Mostly white British, mostly female donors; authors suggested clonal diversity may be underestimated.

Sequencing was performed on peripheral blood, taken 28 days after the second AZD1222 dose. The TCR comes from an adult who received the AZD1222 COVID-19 vaccine. This chain links TRBV5-4 with TRBJ2-3, with TRBD2 as a possible D gene (7 bases). This chain's CDR3 is CASSLPKGGPLTDTQYF. The CDR3, as DNA: TGTGCCAGCAGCTTGCCGAAGGGGGGGCCCCTCACAGATACGCAGTATTTT.